This TCR beta chain emerged from a study of T cells in Graves' hyperthyroidism and ophthalmopathy. Study at large: Before any treatment, at initial diagnosis, peripheral blood was collected.

Disease duration was under 3 months in the ophthalmopathy patients, who also had a Clinical Activity Score of at least 3 and a NOSPECS grade of at least 4. Used for diagnoses were clinical symptoms, serum thyroxine and TRAb, thyroid ultrasound and orbital computed tomography. CDR1 and CDR2 (germline): MNHEY, SMNVEV (reference sequence). The CDR3 has 18 residues. Trimming at V came to 1 base and at J to 5 bases, leaving 11 bases not matched to a gene. RNA transcripts were the template for amplifying TCR beta CDR3 regions. Primed by the HTBI set, a first-round RT-PCR was run on the TCR CDR3. TCRdb independently ran MiXCR on the multiplex PCR reads; one entry per CDR3 protein. The table has about 520,000 distinct CDR3 sequences, less than 25% seen once.

The sequence was collected from a woman aged 25 to 39 with Graves' ophthalmopathy. The sample was blood. The chain has TRBV27 and TRBJ2-2; 9 nucleotides line up with TRBD1. Written as DNA, the CDR3 is TGTGCCAGCAGTTTATTGACAGGGGGATTTATGTTTACCGGGGAGCTGTTTTTT. Its protein product is CASSLLTGGFMFTGELFF.